A single count supports the clone carrying this T cell receptor beta chain. Antigen: not known. These data belong to a study of cytomegalovirus exposure and HLA in healthy donors. Study-wide findings and caveats: In a later analysis, a genetic analysis reported fewer productive-TCR N-insertions in an Asian-associated ancestry cluster than the cohort average.

The CDR3 extends over 16 amino acids. Per the germline V gene, CDR1 is MNHEY and CDR2 is SVGAGI. V lost 0 bases, J lost 2 bases, and 13 bases lay in between. With 60 Vbeta and 13 Jbeta primers, the PCR was carried out. Generated by immunoSEQ multiplex PCR, the TCRdb table keeps only in-frame clones and is missing some. The data show 150,000 to 200,000 clones, about four fifths seen once. Material for sequencing was PBMCs. The source is a young woman in good health and CMV-seronegative. This rearrangement joins TRBV6-5 to TRBJ2-5; D perhaps matches TRBD2 (5 bases). CDR3 DNA: TGTGCCAGCAGTTACTCCGGAGGCGGGTTACAAGAGACCCAGTACTTC. It is translated as CASSYSGGGLQETQYF.